This T cell receptor (beta chain) was profiled in a study of blood T cell repertoires in COVID-19. Study-wide background: The origin of the acute and convalescent COVID-19 samples was the United States, Italy and Spain.

Per the study methods: Estimates of nucleated cell counts were drawn from the amplification of reference gene primers. Method: immunoSEQ multiplex PCR; TCRdb's copy keeps in-frame clones and lacks some. Clone size and the V and J calls come from that table; the DNA yielded D and trimming. Among 45,000 to 60,000 clones listed, roughly 80% were seen once. Trimming removed 4 bases from V and 0 bases from J, with 19 bases in between. The germline V gene encodes CDR1 SGHVS and CDR2 FQNEAQ. This CDR3 has 19 amino acids. Enrollment of patients from Seattle took place during active infection, with longitudinal follow-up.

The chain couples TRBV7-8 to TRBJ2-6, with D maybe TRBD1 (6 bases). Source material: peripheral blood. This clonotype originated in an elderly man with COVID-19, enrolled during active disease. The CDR3 DNA is TGTGCCAGCAGCTCTTCTATGTTGACAGGCCTCTCTGGGGCCAACGTCCTGACTTTC. It encodes CASSSSMLTGLSGANVLTF.